This T cell receptor beta chain is from a study of blood T cell repertoires in COVID-19. Study context: The United States, Italy and Spain provided the acute and convalescent COVID-19 samples.

Germline V gene lookup returns CDR1 SEHNR and CDR2 FQNEAQ (reference sequence). V lost 7 bases and J lost 9; bases outside the gene matches: 9. The CDR3 is made up of 13 amino acids. In the authors' workflow: Amplification with reference gene primers provided the estimates of nucleated cell counts. Using immunoSEQ multiplex PCR, the repertoire was profiled, and TCRdb retains in-frame clones only, with some absent. The DNA was the basis for D and trimming; V, J and clone size are from that table. The table includes roughly 120,000 clones, around 85% detected once. The chain is built from TRBV7-9 and TRBJ2-1; 7 bases agree with TRBD2. This TCR came from a woman of 80 years or more with COVID-19, enrolled during active disease. Sequencing was performed on peripheral blood. This chain's CDR3 is CASMIGGGSEQFF. The CDR3 nucleotides are TGTGCCAGCATGATCGGGGGAGGGAGTGAGCAGTTCTTC.